This TCR beta chain was obtained from a study of tumor-infiltrating lymphocytes in primary liver carcinoma. Study observations and caveats: Tumor specimens were characterized by a significantly higher top-250-clone fraction than blood (p = 0.039).

The germline CDR1 and CDR2 sequences are KGHDR and SFDVKD. Trimming took 4 bases from V and 3 from J; bases not matched to a gene: 6. The length of the CDR3 is 16 residues. Constant-region priming of approximately 500 ng total RNA yielded TCR beta cDNA. The TCR beta library was amplified through three nested multiplex PCR rounds in a modified ARM-PCR procedure. With TRBV1-TRBV30 forward primers and a C-beta reverse primer, the first two PCR rounds were run for around 10 cycles each. TCRdb ran MiXCR on the multiplex PCR reads and lists one entry per CDR3 protein. The sample has more than 45,000 distinct CDR3 sequences, around 77% seen once. DNA and RNA were both co-extracted from approximately 20-30 mg of bulk tissue that had not been sorted. Five separate regions per tumor were sampled. About this clonotype itself: Its antigen is unidentified. A read error is likely, as this CDR3 ends without the conserved phenylalanine or tryptophan.

The TCR sequence derives from a man in his forties with primary liver carcinoma and hepatitis B virus infection. The gene calls are TRBV24-1 and TRBJ2-4, with 9 bases fitting TRBD1. Sequencing was performed on liver tumor tissue from sampling region 5. The subset here: tumor region T5, tumor centre. CDR3 sequence (DNA): TGTGCCACCAGTGAGGACAGGGGCGCCTACAAAAACATTCAGTACCTC. Its translation is CATSEDRGAYKNIQYL.